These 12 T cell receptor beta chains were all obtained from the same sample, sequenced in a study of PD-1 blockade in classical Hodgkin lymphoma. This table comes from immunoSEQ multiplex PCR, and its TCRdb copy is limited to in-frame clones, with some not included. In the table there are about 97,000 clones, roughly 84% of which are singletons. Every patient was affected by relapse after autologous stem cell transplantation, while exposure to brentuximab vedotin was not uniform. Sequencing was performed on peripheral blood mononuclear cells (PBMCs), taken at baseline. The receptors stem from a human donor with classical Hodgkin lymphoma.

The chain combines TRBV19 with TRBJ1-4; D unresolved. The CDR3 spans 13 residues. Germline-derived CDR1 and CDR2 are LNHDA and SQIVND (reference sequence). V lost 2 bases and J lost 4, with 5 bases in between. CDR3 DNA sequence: TGTGCCAGTAGTATATCGGGTAATGAAAAACTGTTTTTT. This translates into CASSISGNEKLFF.

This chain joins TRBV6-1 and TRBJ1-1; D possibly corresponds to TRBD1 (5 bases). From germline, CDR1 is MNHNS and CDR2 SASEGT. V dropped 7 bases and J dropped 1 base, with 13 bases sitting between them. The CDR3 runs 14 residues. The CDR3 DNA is TGTGCCAGCACCGCTCCGGGACGGAACACTGAAGCTTTCTTT. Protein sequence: CASTAPGRNTEAFF.

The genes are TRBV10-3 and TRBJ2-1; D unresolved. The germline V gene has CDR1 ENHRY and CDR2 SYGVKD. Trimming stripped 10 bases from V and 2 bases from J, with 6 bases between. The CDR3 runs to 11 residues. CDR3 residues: CATATYNEQFF. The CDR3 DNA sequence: TGTGCCACCGCCACCTACAATGAGCAGTTCTTC.

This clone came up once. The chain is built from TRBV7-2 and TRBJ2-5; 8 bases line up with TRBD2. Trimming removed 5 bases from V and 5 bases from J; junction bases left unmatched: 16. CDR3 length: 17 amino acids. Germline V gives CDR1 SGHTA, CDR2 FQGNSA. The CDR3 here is CASSILAAPRGGETQYF. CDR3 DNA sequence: TGTGCCAGCAGCATACTAGCGGCCCCGAGAGGAGGGGAGACCCAGTACTTC. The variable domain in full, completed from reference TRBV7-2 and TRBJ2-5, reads GAGVSQSPSNKVTEKGKDVELRCDPISGHTALYWYRQSLGQGLEFLIYFQGNSAPDKSGLPSDRFSAERTGGSVSTLTIQRTQQEDSAVYLCASSILAAPRGGETQYFGPGTRLLVL.

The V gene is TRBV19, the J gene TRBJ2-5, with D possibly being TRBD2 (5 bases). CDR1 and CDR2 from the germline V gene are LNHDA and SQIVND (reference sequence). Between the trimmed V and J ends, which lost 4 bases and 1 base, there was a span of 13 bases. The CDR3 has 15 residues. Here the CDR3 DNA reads TGTGCCAGTAGTACCTATACTAGGATCCAAGAGACCCAGTACTTC. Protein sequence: CASSTYTRIQETQYF.

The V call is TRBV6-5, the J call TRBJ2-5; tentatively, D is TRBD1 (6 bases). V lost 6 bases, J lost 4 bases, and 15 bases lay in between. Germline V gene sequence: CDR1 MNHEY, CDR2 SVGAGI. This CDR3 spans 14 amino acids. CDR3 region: CASSPQGVGETQYF. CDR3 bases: TGTGCCAGCAGCCCACAGGGTGTGGGAGAGACCCAGTACTTC.

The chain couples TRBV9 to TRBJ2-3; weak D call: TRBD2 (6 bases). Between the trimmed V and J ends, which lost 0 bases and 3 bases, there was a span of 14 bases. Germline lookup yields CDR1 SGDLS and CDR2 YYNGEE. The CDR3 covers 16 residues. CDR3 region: CASSVGTGVLTDTQYF. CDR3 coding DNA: TGTGCCAGCAGCGTAGGAACGGGAGTATTAACAGATACGCAGTATTTT.

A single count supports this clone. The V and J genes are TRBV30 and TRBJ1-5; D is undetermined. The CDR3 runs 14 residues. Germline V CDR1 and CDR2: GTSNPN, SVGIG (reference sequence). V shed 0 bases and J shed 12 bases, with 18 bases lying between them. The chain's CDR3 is CAWSVGRTGGLQHF. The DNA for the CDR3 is TGTGCCTGGAGTGTGGGGAGAACCGGTGGGCTCCAGCATTTT.

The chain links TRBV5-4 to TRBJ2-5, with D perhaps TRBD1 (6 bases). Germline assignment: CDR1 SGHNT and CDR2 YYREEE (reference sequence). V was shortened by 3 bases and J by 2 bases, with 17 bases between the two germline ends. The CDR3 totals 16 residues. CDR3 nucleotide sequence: TGTGCCAGCAGCTGGAAACAGGGTACAGAGCAAGAGACCCAGTACTTC. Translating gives CASSWKQGTEQETQYF.

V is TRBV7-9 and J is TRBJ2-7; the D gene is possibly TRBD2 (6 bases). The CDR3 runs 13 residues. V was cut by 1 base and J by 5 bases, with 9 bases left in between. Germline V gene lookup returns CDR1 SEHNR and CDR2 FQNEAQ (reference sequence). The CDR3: CASSLDWRDEQYF. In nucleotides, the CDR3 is TGTGCCAGCAGCTTAGACTGGAGGGACGAGCAGTACTTC.

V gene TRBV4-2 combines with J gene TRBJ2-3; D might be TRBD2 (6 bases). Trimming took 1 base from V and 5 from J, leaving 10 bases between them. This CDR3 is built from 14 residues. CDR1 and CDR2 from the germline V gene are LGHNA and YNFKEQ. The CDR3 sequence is CASSQGRGRDTQYF. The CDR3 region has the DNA TGTGCCAGCAGCCAAGGGCGGGGCAGAGATACGCAGTATTTT.

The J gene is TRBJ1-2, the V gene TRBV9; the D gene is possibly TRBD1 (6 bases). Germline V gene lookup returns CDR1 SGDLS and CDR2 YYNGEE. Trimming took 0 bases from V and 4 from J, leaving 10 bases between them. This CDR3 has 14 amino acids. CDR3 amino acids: CASSVGGQAYGYTF. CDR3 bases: TGTGCCAGCAGCGTAGGGGGGCAGGCCTATGGCTACACCTTC.